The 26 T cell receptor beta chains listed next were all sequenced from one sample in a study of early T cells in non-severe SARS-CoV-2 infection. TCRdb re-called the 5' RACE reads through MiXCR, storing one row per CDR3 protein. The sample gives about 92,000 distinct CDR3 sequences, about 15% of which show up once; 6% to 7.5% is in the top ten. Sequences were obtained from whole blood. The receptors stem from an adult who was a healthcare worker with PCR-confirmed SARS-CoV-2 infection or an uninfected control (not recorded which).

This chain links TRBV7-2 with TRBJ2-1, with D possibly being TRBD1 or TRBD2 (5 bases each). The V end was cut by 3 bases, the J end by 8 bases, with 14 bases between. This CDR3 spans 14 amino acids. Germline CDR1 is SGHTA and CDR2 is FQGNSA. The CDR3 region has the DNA TGTGCCAGCAGCTTTATTTCCCTGGGGGATGAGCAGTTCTTC. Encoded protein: CASSFISLGDEQFF.

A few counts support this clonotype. CDR3 sequence (DNA): TGCAGCGTTGAAGGGCCCACGGGCCCGGACATTCAGTACTTC. This gives the protein CSVEGPTGPDIQYF. The chain recombines TRBV29-1 with TRBJ2-4, with D unclear. The germline V and J ends were trimmed by 1 base and 8 bases, with 15 bases remaining between them. Germline V gene sequence: CDR1 SQVTM, CDR2 ANQGSEA. The CDR3 extends over 14 amino acids.

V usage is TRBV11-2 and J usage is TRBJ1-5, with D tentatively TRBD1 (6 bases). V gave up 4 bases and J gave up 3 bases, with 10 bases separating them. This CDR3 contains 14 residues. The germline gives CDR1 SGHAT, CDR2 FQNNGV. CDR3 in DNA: TGTGCCAGCAGCTATGGGACACCCAATCAGCCCCAGCATTTT. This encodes CASSYGTPNQPQHF.

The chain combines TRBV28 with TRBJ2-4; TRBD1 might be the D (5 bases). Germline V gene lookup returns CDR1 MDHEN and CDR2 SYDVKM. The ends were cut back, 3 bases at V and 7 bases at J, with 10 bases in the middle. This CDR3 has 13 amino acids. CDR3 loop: CASSLGQLNIQYF. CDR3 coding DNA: TGTGCCAGCAGTTTGGGGCAGTTGAACATTCAGTACTTC.

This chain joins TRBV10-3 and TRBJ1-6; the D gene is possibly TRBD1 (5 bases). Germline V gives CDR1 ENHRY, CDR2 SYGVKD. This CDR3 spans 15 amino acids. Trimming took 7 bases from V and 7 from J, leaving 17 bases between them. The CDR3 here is CAINTNAGKNSPLHF. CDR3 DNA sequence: TGTGCCATCAATACTAACGCAGGGAAGAATTCACCCCTCCACTTT.

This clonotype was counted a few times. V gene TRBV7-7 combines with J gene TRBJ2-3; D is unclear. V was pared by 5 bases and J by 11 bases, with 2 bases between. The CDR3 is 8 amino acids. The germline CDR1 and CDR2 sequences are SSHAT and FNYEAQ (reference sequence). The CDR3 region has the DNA TGTGCCAGCAGCCTGCAGTATTTT. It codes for CASSLQYF.

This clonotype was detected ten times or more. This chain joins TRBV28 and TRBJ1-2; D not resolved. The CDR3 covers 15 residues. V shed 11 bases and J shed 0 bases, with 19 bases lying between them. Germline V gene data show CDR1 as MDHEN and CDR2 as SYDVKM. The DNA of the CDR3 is TGTGCCGGGCGCGGATTGGGTATAGCTAACTATGGCTACACCTTC. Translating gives CAGRGLGIANYGYTF.

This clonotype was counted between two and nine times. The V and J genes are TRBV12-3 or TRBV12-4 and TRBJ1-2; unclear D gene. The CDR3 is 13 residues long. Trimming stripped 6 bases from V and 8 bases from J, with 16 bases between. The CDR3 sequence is CASSPPWQTGYTF. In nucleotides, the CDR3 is TGTGCCAGCAGCCCCCCCTGGCAGACCGGCTACACCTTC.

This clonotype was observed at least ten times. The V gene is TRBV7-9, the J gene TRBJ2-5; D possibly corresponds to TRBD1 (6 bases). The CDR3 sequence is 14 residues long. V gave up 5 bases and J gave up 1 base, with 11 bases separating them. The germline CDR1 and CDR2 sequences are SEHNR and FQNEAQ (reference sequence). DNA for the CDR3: TGTGCCAGCAGCGAAACAGGGCTCCAAGAGACCCAGTACTTC. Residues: CASSETGLQETQYF. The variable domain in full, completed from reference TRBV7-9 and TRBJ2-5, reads DTGVSQNPRHKITKRGQNVTFRCDPISEHNRLYWYRQTLGQGPEFLTYFQNEAQLEKSRLLSDRFSAERPKGSFSTLEIQRTEQGDSAMYLCASSETGLQETQYFGPGTRLLVL.

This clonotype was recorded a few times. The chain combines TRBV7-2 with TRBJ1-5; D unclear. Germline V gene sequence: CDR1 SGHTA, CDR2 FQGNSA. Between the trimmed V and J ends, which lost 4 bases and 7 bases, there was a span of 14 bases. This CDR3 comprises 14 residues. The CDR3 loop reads CASSSVPWRQPQHF. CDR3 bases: TGTGCCAGCAGCTCGGTCCCCTGGAGGCAGCCCCAGCATTTT.

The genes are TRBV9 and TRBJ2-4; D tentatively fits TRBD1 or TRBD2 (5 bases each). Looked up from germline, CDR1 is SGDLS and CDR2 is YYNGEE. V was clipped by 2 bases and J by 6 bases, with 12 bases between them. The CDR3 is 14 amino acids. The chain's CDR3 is CASSVGTFRNIQYF. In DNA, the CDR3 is TGTGCCAGCAGCGTCGGGACCTTTCGAAACATTCAGTACTTC.

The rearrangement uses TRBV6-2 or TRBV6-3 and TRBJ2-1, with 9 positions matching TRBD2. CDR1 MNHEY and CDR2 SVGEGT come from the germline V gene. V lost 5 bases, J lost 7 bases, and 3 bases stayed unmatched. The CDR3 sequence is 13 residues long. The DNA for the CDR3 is TGTGCCAGCAGTCCTAGCGGGACGAATGAGCAGTTCTTC. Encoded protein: CASSPSGTNEQFF.

The CDR3, as DNA: TGCAGTGCTAGAGATGTGACTAGCGGGAGGGATACGCAGTATTTT. Translating it yields CSARDVTSGRDTQYF. The genes are TRBV20-1 and TRBJ2-3, with 13 bases fitting TRBD2. The CDR3 is 15 amino acids. The germline V gene has CDR1 DFQATT and CDR2 SNEGSKA (reference sequence). V trimming: 0 bases; J trimming: 6 bases; junction bases outside the gene matches: 3.

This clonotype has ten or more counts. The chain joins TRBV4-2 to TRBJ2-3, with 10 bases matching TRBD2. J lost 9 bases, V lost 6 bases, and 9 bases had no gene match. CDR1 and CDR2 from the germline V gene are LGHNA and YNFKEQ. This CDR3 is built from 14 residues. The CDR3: CASSPLAGDGTQYF. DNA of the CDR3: TGTGCCAGCAGTCCCCTAGCGGGGGATGGGACGCAGTATTTT.

As DNA, the CDR3 is TGTGCCAGCAGCCGAGGACAGGGGGGCTACGAGCAGTACTTC. This codes for CASSRGQGGYEQYF. The V call is TRBV21-1, the J call TRBJ2-7; the table's TRBD1 call for D was not verified on the DNA. TRBV21-1 is a pseudogene locus. The CDR3 extends over 14 amino acids.

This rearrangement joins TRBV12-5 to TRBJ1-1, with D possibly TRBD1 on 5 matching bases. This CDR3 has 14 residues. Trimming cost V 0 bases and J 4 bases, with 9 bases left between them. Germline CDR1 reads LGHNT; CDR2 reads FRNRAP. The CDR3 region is CASGLVLGTTEAFF. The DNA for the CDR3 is TGTGCTAGTGGTTTGGTACTTGGGACCACTGAAGCTTTCTTT.

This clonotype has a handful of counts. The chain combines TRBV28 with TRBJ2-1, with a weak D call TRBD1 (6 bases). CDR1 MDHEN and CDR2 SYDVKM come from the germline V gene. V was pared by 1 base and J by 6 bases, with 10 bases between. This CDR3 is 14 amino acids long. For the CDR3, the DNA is TGTGCCAGCAGTTTATCGGCCAGGGGCAATGAGCAGTTCTTC. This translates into CASSLSARGNEQFF.

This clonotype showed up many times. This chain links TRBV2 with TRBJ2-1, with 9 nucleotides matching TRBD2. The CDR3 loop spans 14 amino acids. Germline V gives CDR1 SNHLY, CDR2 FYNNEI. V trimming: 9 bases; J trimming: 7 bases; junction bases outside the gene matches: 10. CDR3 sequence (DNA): TGTGCCAGGATAGGGGAAGCGGGGGGAAATGAGCAGTTCTTC. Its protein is CARIGEAGGNEQFF.

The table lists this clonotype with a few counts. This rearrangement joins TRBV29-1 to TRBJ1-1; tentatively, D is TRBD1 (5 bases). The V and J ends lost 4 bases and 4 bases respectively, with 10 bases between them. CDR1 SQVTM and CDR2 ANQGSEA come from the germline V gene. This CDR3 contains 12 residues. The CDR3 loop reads CSVVGRATEAFF. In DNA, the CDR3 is TGCAGCGTTGTGGGGCGCGCCACTGAAGCTTTCTTT.

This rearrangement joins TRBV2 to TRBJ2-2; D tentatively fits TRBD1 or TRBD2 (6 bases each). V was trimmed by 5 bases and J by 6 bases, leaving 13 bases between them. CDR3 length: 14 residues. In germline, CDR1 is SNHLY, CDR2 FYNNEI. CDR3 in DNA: TGTGCCAGCAGTTATCAGGGGAGGCCCGGGGAGCTGTTTTTT. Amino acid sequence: CASSYQGRPGELFF.

The CDR3 region is CSVAGTGGTGANVLTF. For the CDR3, the DNA is TGCAGCGTTGCCGGGACAGGGGGCACTGGGGCCAACGTCCTGACTTTC. This rearrangement joins TRBV29-1 to TRBJ2-6; 12 nucleotides align to TRBD1. The CDR3 has 16 residues. The germline V gene has CDR1 SQVTM and CDR2 ANQGSEA. The J segment lost 2 bases and the V segment lost 4 bases, leaving 3 bases of the junction unmatched.

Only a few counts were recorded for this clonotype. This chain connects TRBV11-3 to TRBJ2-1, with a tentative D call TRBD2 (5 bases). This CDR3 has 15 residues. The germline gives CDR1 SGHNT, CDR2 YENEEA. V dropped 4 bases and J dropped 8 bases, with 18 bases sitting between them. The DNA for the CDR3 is TGTGCCAGCAGCTACCGGGAAGGGCTTAACGATGAGCAGTTCTTC. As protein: CASSYREGLNDEQFF. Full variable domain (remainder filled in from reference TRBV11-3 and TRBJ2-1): EAGVVQSPRYKIIEKKQPVAFWCNPISGHNTLYWYLQNLGQGPELLIRYENEEAVDDSQLPKDRFSAERLKGVDSTLKIQPAELGDSAVYLCASSYREGLNDEQFFGPGTRLTVL.

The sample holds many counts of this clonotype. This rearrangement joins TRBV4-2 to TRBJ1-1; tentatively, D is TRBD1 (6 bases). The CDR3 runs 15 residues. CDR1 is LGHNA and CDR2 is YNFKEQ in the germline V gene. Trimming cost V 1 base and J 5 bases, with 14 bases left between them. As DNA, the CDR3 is TGTGCCAGCAGCCAAGGTGGAGGGGGGTATACTGAAGCTTTCTTT. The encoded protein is CASSQGGGGYTEAFF.

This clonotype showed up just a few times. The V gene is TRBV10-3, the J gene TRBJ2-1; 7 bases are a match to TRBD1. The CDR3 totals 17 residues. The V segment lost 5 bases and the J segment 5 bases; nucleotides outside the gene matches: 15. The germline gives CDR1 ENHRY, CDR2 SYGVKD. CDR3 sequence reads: CAISPLRPGQKHNEQFF. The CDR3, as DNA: TGTGCCATCAGTCCGTTACGACCGGGACAGAAACACAATGAGCAGTTCTTC.

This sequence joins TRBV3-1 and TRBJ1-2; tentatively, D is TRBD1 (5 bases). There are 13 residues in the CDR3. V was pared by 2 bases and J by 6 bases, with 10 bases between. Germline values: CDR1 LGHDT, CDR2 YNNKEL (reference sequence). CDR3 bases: TGTGCCAGCAGCCAAACAGGCGGCCATGGCTACACCTTC. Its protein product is CASSQTGGHGYTF.

The CDR3 here is CATSEQGAPDEKLFF. CDR3 nucleotides: TGTGCCACCAGCGAACAGGGGGCGCCCGATGAAAAACTGTTTTTT. The chain uses TRBV15 and TRBJ1-4, with 9 bases that match TRBD1. CDR1 is LNHNV, CDR2 YYDKDF, per germline (reference sequence). This CDR3 region has 15 residues. The ends lost 5 bases at V and 6 bases at J; junction bases unmatched: 7.